The 18 T cell receptor beta chains below all came from one sample that was sequenced in a study of T cell repertoires in cytomegalovirus infection. MiXCR, applied by TCRdb to the reads, yields one record per CDR3 protein. The sample carries some 600,000 distinct CDR3 sequences, 20% to 30% recorded once. The specimen sequenced was CD8+ T cells from PBMCs. The receptor set was obtained from a human donor in good health (CMV status not recorded). Some clones in this sample may be carry-over from other donors' samples.

On this clonotype itself: One end of the junction fails to match germline, which may point to a read error. The rearrangement uses TRBV7-6 and TRBJ2-5; D call uncertain. Germline lookup yields CDR1 SGHVS and CDR2 FNYEAQ. This CDR3 contains 18 residues. The CDR3 DNA follows: TGTGTCAGCAGCCAGGCAACGTTCGGACGGCTATCTGAAGAGACCCAGTACTTC. Translation: CVSSQATFGRLSEETQYF.

Comments on this clonotype: A much larger clone lies a single base off, so this may be a read error. V is TRBV5-6 and J is TRBJ2-3; D is ambiguous. The germline V gene encodes CDR1 SGHDT and CDR2 YYEEEE. The CDR3 has 14 residues. Between the trimmed V and J ends, which lost 4 bases and 4 bases, there was a span of 13 bases. The CDR3 bases are TGTGCCAGCAGCCCCGACCGTCCCGCAGATACGCAGTATTTT. Protein product: CASSPDRPADTQYF.

Of note for this clonotype: Its ends do not fully match the called genes, so a read error is possible. The chain links TRBV7-6 to TRBJ2-5, with D possibly matching TRBD1 (5 bases). The CDR3 contains 14 residues. The germline CDR1 and CDR2 sequences are SGHVS and FNYEAQ. In DNA, the CDR3 is TGTGCCAACAGCTTATGGGCAGGGCAAGAGACCCAGTACTTC. It specifies CANSLWAGQETQYF.

Only a few counts were recorded for this clonotype. J is TRBJ1-2 and V is TRBV20-1, with a possible D match to TRBD1 (5 bases). Germline V gene sequence: CDR1 DFQATT, CDR2 SNEGSKA (reference sequence). The CDR3 runs to 14 residues. V lost 0 bases to trimming and J lost 2 bases, with 10 bases between them. CDR3 region: CSARDRGGNYGYTF. The CDR3, as DNA: TGCAGTGCTAGAGATCGGGGGGGGAACTATGGCTACACCTTC.

This clonotype was seen repeatedly, ten times or more. V gene TRBV6-2 or TRBV6-3 combines with J gene TRBJ2-1; tentative D call: TRBD1 (5 bases). V dropped 6 bases and J dropped 1 base, with 10 bases sitting between them. Germline CDR1 and CDR2: MNHEY and SVGEGT. The CDR3 spans 14 residues. CDR3 in amino acids: CASSDSFSYNEQFF. DNA of the CDR3: TGTGCCAGCAGCGACAGCTTTTCCTACAATGAGCAGTTCTTC.

The chain recombines TRBV6-6 with TRBJ2-7; tentative D call: TRBD2 (5 bases). This CDR3 spans 16 amino acids. Deletions cut 0 bases from V and 3 bases from J, with 15 bases between. Germline assignment: CDR1 MNHNY and CDR2 SVGAGI (reference sequence). CDR3 in amino acids: CASSYSGSGRDYEQYF. The CDR3 nucleotides read TGTGCCAGCAGTTACTCGGGGTCGGGCCGGGACTACGAGCAGTACTTC.

The gene calls are TRBV7-9 and TRBJ2-1; maybe TRBD2 (6 bases). The CDR3 runs 13 residues. CDR1 is SEHNR, CDR2 FQNEAQ, per germline (reference sequence). The ends were cut back, 1 base at V and 9 bases at J, with 10 bases in the middle. The CDR3 nucleotides read TGTGCCAGCAGCTTAGTATTCGGGGGTGAGCAGTTCTTC. Translation gives CASSLVFGGEQFF. The variable domain in full, completed from reference TRBV7-9 and TRBJ2-1, reads DTGVSQNPRHKITKRGQNVTFRCDPISEHNRLYWYRQTLGQGPEFLTYFQNEAQLEKSRLLSDRFSAERPKGSFSTLEIQRTEQGDSAMYLCASSLVFGGEQFFGPGTRLTVL.

The J gene is TRBJ2-1, the V gene TRBV2, with D uncertain. Germline loops: CDR1 SNHLY, CDR2 FYNNEI. The CDR3 sequence is 10 residues long. Trimming removed 8 bases at V and 11 bases at J, with 10 bases between. The CDR3 region is CASWNRKQFF. CDR3 in DNA: TGTGCCAGCTGGAACCGGAAGCAGTTCTTC.

This clonotype was counted many times. The CDR3 protein is CASSLPTDPSYNEQFF. The CDR3 nucleotides read TGTGCCAGCAGTTTACCGACGGACCCCTCCTACAATGAGCAGTTCTTC. V usage is TRBV27 and J usage is TRBJ2-1, with D unresolved. Trimming stripped 2 bases from V and 0 bases from J, with 11 bases between. Germline V gene data show CDR1 as MNHEY and CDR2 as SMNVEV (reference sequence). The CDR3 loop spans 16 amino acids.

The chain combines TRBV13 with TRBJ2-7; D gene uncertain. The CDR3 sequence is 11 residues long. Germline V gene lookup returns CDR1 PRHDT and CDR2 FYEKMQ (reference sequence). V gave up 2 bases and J gave up 6 bases, with 5 bases separating them. The CDR3 DNA is TGTGCCAGCAGCTTAATAAGCGAGCAGTACTTC. This codes for CASSLISEQYF. The full variable domain, its missing parts supplied by reference TRBV13 and TRBJ2-7, is AAGVIQSPRHLIKEKRETATLKCYPIPRHDTVYWYQQGPGQDPQFLISFYEKMQSDKGSIPDRFSAQQFSDYHSELNMSSLELGDSALYFCASSLISEQYFGPGTRLTVT.

The V and J genes are TRBV19 and TRBJ1-5; maybe TRBD1 (5 bases). CDR1 is LNHDA and CDR2 is SQIVND in the germline V gene (reference sequence). There are 17 residues in the CDR3. V was shortened by 2 bases and J by 2 bases, with 16 bases between the two germline ends. CDR3 loop: CASSIQPGLTGNQPQHF. The CDR3 DNA reads as TGTGCCAGTAGTATACAACCGGGACTGACGGGCAATCAGCCCCAGCATTTT.

This clonotype was seen more than once but under ten times. The chain recombines TRBV6-2 or TRBV6-3 with TRBJ2-1, with a weak D call TRBD1 (6 bases). V dropped 4 bases and J dropped 0 bases, with 7 bases sitting between them. Germline CDR1 and CDR2: MNHEY and SVGEGT. This CDR3 contains 14 residues. CDR3 region: CASSWDTSYNEQFF. The CDR3 DNA sequence: TGTGCCAGCAGTTGGGACACCTCCTACAATGAGCAGTTCTTC.

V and J are TRBV29-1 and TRBJ1-2; D not resolved. Trimming shortened V by 0 bases and J by 7 bases, and 15 bases separated the two germline ends. The CDR3 is made up of 14 amino acids. Germline V gene sequence: CDR1 SQVTM, CDR2 ANQGSEA. CDR3 in amino acids: CSVEDNWGVGGYTF. CDR3 DNA sequence: TGCAGCGTTGAAGATAATTGGGGAGTCGGTGGCTACACCTTC.

This clonotype was counted at least ten times. CDR3 amino acids: CASSLNDRVGEKLFF. The DNA of the CDR3 is TGTGCCAGCAGCTTAAACGACAGGGTTGGTGAAAAACTGTTTTTT. This chain joins TRBV6-1 and TRBJ1-4; 7 nucleotides agree with TRBD1. V lost 6 bases, J lost 7 bases, and 11 bases stayed unmatched. This CDR3 comprises 15 residues. The germline gives CDR1 MNHNS, CDR2 SASEGT.

This clonotype occurred many times. V and J are TRBV28 and TRBJ1-5, with 9 bases matching TRBD1. The CDR3 is 16 amino acids. CDR1 is MDHEN and CDR2 is SYDVKM in the germline V gene. With 3 bases clipped from V and 6 bases from J, the junction kept 9 bases outside the gene matches. The CDR3 nucleotides are TGTGCCAGCAGTTTGGACCTTGACAGGGGGAGTCAGCCCCAGCATTTT. Its protein product is CASSLDLDRGSQPQHF.

The chain carries TRBV7-2 and TRBJ2-7; the match to TRBD1 covers 11 bases. This CDR3 spans 16 amino acids. CDR1 is SGHTA and CDR2 is FQGNSA in the germline V gene. With 2 bases clipped from V and 4 bases from J, the junction kept 7 bases outside the gene matches. CDR3 in DNA: TGTGCCAGCAGCTTATCCCCGGACAGGGGGCTTTACGAGCAGTACGTC. Translating gives CASSLSPDRGLYEQYV.

This chain connects TRBV6-1 to TRBJ2-5; D is possibly TRBD1 (6 bases). Germline CDR1 reads MNHNS; CDR2 reads SASEGT. The CDR3 is made up of 15 amino acids. With 6 bases removed from V and 5 bases from J, the gap between germline ends came to 19 bases. The CDR3: CASSPGQTTVETQYF. The DNA for the CDR3 is TGTGCCAGCAGCCCAGGACAGACTACTGTGGAGACCCAGTACTTC.

The V gene is TRBV27, the J gene TRBJ2-1; D is ambiguous. Germline lookup yields CDR1 MNHEY and CDR2 SMNVEV (reference sequence). V was cut by 6 bases and J by 0 bases, with 12 bases left in between. This CDR3 is built from 15 residues. CDR3 DNA sequence: TGTGCCAGCAGCCCTTTACGGACCTCCTACAATGAGCAGTTCTTC. Translated: CASSPLRTSYNEQFF.